This is a list of T cell receptor beta chains from one sample in a study of cytomegalovirus exposure and HLA in healthy donors. The table came from immunoSEQ multiplex PCR; TCRdb's copy has only in-frame clones and leaves some out. Among under 200,000 clones listed, approximately 78% were seen once. The sample comprised PBMCs. The receptors stem from a girl aged 2-10 years in good health and CMV-seropositive. Each CDR3 is given with its conserved first and last residue. A D gene is named only where the DNA matches it firmly. Only some rows state a clone size, as once, few, many or a class for expanded clones.

d_call j_call v_call clone_size cdr3_nt cdr3_aa
. TRBJ1-1 TRBV5-1 few TGCGCCAGCAGCCCCGGTAAGAACACTGAAGCTTTCTTT CASSPGKNTEAFF
. TRBJ1-2 TRBV28 . TGTGCCACCGCGCCGTCAGGGCTAGTCTATGGCTACACCTTC CATAPSGLVYGYTF
. TRBJ2-7 TRBV28 . TGTGCCAGCAGTTTAGCGTTCCTTGACTACGAGCAATACTTC CASSLAFLDYEQYF
TRBD1 TRBJ2-7 TRBV27 . TGTGCCAGCCAGACGGCGGGACAGGGTTCCTACGAGCAGTACTTC CASQTAGQGSYEQYF
TRBD2 TRBJ2-5 TRBV7-8 . TGTGCCAGCAGCTTCCTAAGGACTAGCGGAAAACAGACCCAGTACTTC CASSFLRTSGKQTQYF
. TRBJ2-1 TRBV19 . TGTGCCAGTAGTTCCCCGGGGGCCTACAATGAGCAGTTCTTC CASSSPGAYNEQFF
. TRBJ2-1 TRBV30 . TGTGCCCTTTGGGCGGGCTATAGCTCCTACAATGAGCAGTTCTTC CALWAGYSSYNEQFF
TRBD2 TRBJ2-3 TRBV7-9 . TGTGCCAGCAGCTTAGCGCTTGGACTAGCGAGGTCAGATACGCAGTATTTT CASSLALGLARSDTQYF
. TRBJ1-4 TRBV18 . TGTGCCAGCTCACCAAGACAGGTGGCGTTAAGTAATGAAAAACTGTTTTTT CASSPRQVALSNEKLFF
. TRBJ2-2 TRBV5-1 . TGCGCCAGCAGCGAGGACCCCGGAGGGACCGGGGAGCTGTTTTTT CASSEDPGGTGELFF